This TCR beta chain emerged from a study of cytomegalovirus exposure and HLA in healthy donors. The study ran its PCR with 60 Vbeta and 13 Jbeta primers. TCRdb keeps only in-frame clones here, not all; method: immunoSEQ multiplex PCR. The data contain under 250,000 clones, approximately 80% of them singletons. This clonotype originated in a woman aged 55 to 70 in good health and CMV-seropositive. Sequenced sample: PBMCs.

The CDR3, as DNA: TGTGCCAGTAGTTCGGGGTCTAATTCACCCCTCCACTTT. This gives the protein CASSSGSNSPLHF. This chain connects TRBV19 to TRBJ1-6; no clear D. Germline CDR1 is LNHDA and CDR2 is SQIVND (reference sequence). This CDR3 has 13 amino acids. With 5 bases removed from V and 6 bases from J, the gap between germline ends came to 8 bases.